Sequencing of this TCR beta chain was carried out in a study of radiation and T cells in renal cell carcinoma. Overall study findings and caveats: In blood, top tumor clones expanded by 2 weeks, shrinking by 4.

The time point is: baseline pretreatment blood. This sample's treatment: 15 Gy SBRT to primary tumor, nephrectomy 4 weeks later. Points on this clone: What it binds is not known.

The CDR3 is 15 amino acids. Germline CDR1 and CDR2: SGHRS and YFSETQ. V gave up 0 bases and J gave up 4 bases; unmatched junction bases: 6. Sequenced by immunoSEQ multiplex PCR; TCRdb stores in-frame clones only, minus some. The data hold 140,000 to 150,000 clones, with roughly 90% observed a single time. The sample here was blood, taken from a patient whose treatment included radiotherapy and nephrectomy. V is TRBV5-1 and J is TRBJ2-5; 7 bases are a match to TRBD1. The receptor was derived from a woman in her 70s with renal cell carcinoma. CDR3 sequence: CASSLAGYRGETQYF. CDR3 nucleotide sequence: TGCGCCAGCAGCTTGGCGGGGTACAGGGGAGAGACCCAGTACTTC.